This T cell receptor (beta chain) came from a study of T-cell reconstitution after alpha-beta-depleted transplantation in children. Study-wide results and caveats: It was surviving recipient T cells and thymic progenitors that gave some patients high TCRbeta diversity at day 60.

About this clonotype: Its antigen is still unknown.

Unique molecular identifiers tagged the TCRbeta library. A single record per CDR3 protein comes from TCRdb applying MiXCR to the PCR reads. The sample lists fewer than 700,000 distinct CDR3 sequences; 23% were seen once. This clonotype was obtained from a boy less than two years old who had a stem cell transplant for acute myeloid leukemia, so the T cells may come from the graft donor. This material consisted of PBMCs, mostly from graft donor cells, taken 360 days after TCRalphabeta/CD19-depleted stem cell transplant.

The CDR3 DNA reads TGCAGTGCTAGAGATATTTTGGACAGGGGAGGCAATGAGCAGTTCTTC. As protein: CSARDILDRGGNEQFF. V and J are TRBV20-1 and TRBJ2-1; 9 bases align to TRBD1. J lost 6 bases, V lost 0 bases, and 9 bases had no gene match. Germline V gene data show CDR1 as DFQATT and CDR2 as SNEGSKA (reference sequence). The CDR3 contains 16 residues.